These 5 T cell receptor beta chains were sequenced from one sample in a study of OX40 agonist ivuxolimab in advanced cancers. The method was immunoSEQ multiplex PCR; TCRdb's version includes in-frame clones alone and lacks a portion of them. The sample yields tens of thousands of clones, just under 95% seen once. Sequencing used CD4+ or CD8+ T cells sorted from blood, obtained in a trial of the OX40 agonist ivuxolimab. All receptors derive from an adult with an advanced solid tumor such as melanoma, head and neck, liver or kidney cancer.

CDR3 DNA: TGTGCCAGCAGCTTGGGCTGGGTAGGAAACTACGAGCAGTACTTC. This codes for CASSLGWVGNYEQYF. The chain couples TRBV5-6 to TRBJ2-7, with D unclear. Germline V gives CDR1 SGHDT, CDR2 YYEEEE. With 0 bases removed from V and 3 bases from J, the gap between germline ends came to 13 bases. This CDR3 spans 15 amino acids.

The chain joins TRBV9 to TRBJ2-7; D might be TRBD2 (5 bases). This CDR3 contains 13 residues. V lost 5 bases, J lost 6 bases, and 15 bases lay in between. Germline V gene lookup returns CDR1 SGDLS and CDR2 YYNGEE. CDR3 nucleotide sequence: TGTGCCAGCAGTAACCTCGGGGATCCCGAGCAGTACTTC. Protein product: CASSNLGDPEQYF.

The chain is built from TRBV10-1 and TRBJ1-4; D is ambiguous. The CDR3 loop spans 12 amino acids. The V gene lost 6 bases and the J gene lost 9 bases, with 11 bases spanning the gap. Germline values: CDR1 WNHNN, CDR2 SYGVQD (reference sequence). CDR3 sequence: CASSPPDQKLFF. CDR3 coding DNA: TGCGCCAGCAGCCCTCCGGACCAAAAACTGTTTTTT.

V is TRBV11-2 and J is TRBJ2-7; D is uncertain. V gave up 2 bases and J gave up 6 bases, with 8 bases separating them. The CDR3 length is 12 residues. The germline CDR1 and CDR2 sequences are SGHAT and FQNNGV. Here the CDR3 DNA reads TGTGCCAGCAGCTTATACACGTCCGAGCAGTACTTC. Protein: CASSLYTSEQYF.

The rearrangement uses TRBV7-9 and TRBJ1-4, with 9 bases fitting TRBD1. CDR3 length equals 15 residues. CDR1 is SEHNR, CDR2 FQNEAQ, per germline (reference sequence). The junction had 9 bases not matched to a gene; V was cut back by 6 bases and J by 7 bases. CDR3 nucleotide sequence: TGTGCCAGCAGAAACCGGGACAGGGAGGGTGAAAAACTGTTTTTT. The encoded protein is CASRNRDREGEKLFF.